This TCR beta chain is from a study of neurological immune-mediated disorders. This clonotype has a count of ten or more. The CDR3 spans 16 residues. With V trimmed by 5 bases and J by 0 bases, 4 bases remained unmatched. CDR1 and CDR2 (germline): SEHNR, FQNEAQ (reference sequence). MiXCR, run by TCRdb on the 5' RACE reads, gives a single entry per CDR3 protein. The sample holds roughly 74,000 distinct CDR3 sequences, approximately 5.2% seen once. The genes are TRBV7-9 and TRBJ2-1; 10 nucleotides align to TRBD2. Sequencing was performed on PBMCs. This clonotype was sampled from a man aged 18 to 30 with multiple sclerosis. CDR3: CASSLSGRASYNEQFF. The CDR3 nucleotides read TGTGCCAGCAGCCTAAGCGGGAGGGCCTCCTACAATGAGCAGTTCTTC.